Sequencing of this TCR beta chain was carried out in a study of response to subunit inactivated influenza vaccine. Points from the study as a whole: The study's authors posited that every seasonal influenza vaccination enlists few new T cells.

TCRdb used MiXCR to reprocess the RT-PCR reads, holding one entry per CDR3 protein. The sample includes 150,000 to 200,000 distinct CDR3 sequences, approximately 11% of them seen just once. This clonotype has more than one count but fewer than ten. Its target is not known. Sequenced material: non-naive T cells sorted from PBMCs, taken 40 to 50 days after vaccination. The receptor's source is a man in his fifties who received an inactivated influenza vaccine.

For the CDR3, the DNA is TGTGCCCACGGTCACGAGCAGTACTTC. Its translation: CAHGHEQYF. This chain uses TRBV12-3 or TRBV12-4 with TRBJ2-7; D is unclear. The CDR3 covers 9 residues. V gave up 11 bases and J gave up 5 bases, with 7 bases separating them.